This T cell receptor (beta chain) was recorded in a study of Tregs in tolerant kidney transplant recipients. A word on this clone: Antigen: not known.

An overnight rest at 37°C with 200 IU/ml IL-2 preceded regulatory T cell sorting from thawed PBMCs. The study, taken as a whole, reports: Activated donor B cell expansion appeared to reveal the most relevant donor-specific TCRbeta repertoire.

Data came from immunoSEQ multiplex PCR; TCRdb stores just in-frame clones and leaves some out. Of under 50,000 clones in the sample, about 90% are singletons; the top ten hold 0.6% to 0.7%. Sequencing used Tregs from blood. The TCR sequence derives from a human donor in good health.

CDR3 sequence reads: CASRQRTGGFGELFF. The CDR3 nucleotides read TGTGCCAGCAGACAGAGGACAGGGGGCTTCGGGGAGCTGTTTTTT. The rearrangement uses TRBV6-5 and TRBJ2-2, with 11 bases lining up with TRBD1. The CDR3 loop spans 15 amino acids. Trimming took 6 bases from V and 7 from J; bases not matched to a gene: 7. Germline V CDR1 and CDR2: MNHEY, SVGAGI.